The rows below give T cell receptor beta chains drawn from one sample of a study of blood T cell repertoires in COVID-19. The method was immunoSEQ multiplex PCR; TCRdb's version includes in-frame clones alone and lacks a portion of them. Counted here are around 78,000 clones, around 89% occurring once; the ten biggest clones make up more than 0.9%. The sample consisted of PBMCs or T cells enriched from blood (not recorded which). These receptors all stem from a woman aged 45-59 years with acute COVID-19. Both conserved end residues are part of each CDR3.

j_call cdr3_length v_call cdr3_aa
TRBJ1-2 14 TRBV6-2/TRBV6-3 CASNPTGGYYGYTF
TRBJ1-2 15 TRBV18 CASSPWEGPNYGYTF
TRBJ1-2 15 TRBV5-1 CASSLEYSRDYGYTF
TRBJ1-1 14 TRBV6-5 CASRVGSAGTEAFF
TRBJ2-5 12 TRBV7-2 CASSLSFETQYF
TRBJ2-3 19 TRBV5-1 CASSRNPSAGGLGSDTQYF
TRBJ2-3 14 TRBV7-8 CASATASGADTQYF
TRBJ1-1 13 TRBV2 CASSPTGRTEAFF
TRBJ1-2 12 TRBV2 CASKVTGGGYTF
TRBJ2-7 15 TRBV7-2 CASSLFGPSSYEQYF
TRBJ2-5 17 TRBV7-2 CASSQAPPGSGEETQYF
TRBJ2-7 15 TRBV4-3 CASSQATTGGVEQYF
TRBJ1-1 15 TRBV19 CASSTPRGSVTEAFF
TRBJ2-2 15 TRBV5-1 CASSLAGLPTGELFF
TRBJ2-1 15 TRBV7-3 CASSLKGTTYNEQFF
TRBJ1-1 16 TRBV28 CASSLSQGAGYTEAFF
TRBJ2-7 13 TRBV3-1/TRBV3-2 CASSQDAGDEQYF
TRBJ1-5 14 TRBV29-1 CSVAVTGGRQPQHF
TRBJ1-2 14 TRBV19 CASSIDPQNYGYTF
TRBJ2-7 16 TRBV27 CASRLTWGDGSYEQYF